Sequencing of this T cell receptor beta chain was carried out in a study of beta chain features in type 1 diabetes. For the study at large: Sorted cells examined across all samples numbered roughly 100 million. Study-level results: Among all four CD4+ subsets, Type 1 diabetes patients had TCRB CDR3s that were moderately but significantly shorter.

CD45RO/CCR7/CD25/CD127/CD95/CD27 staining was used to isolate CD4+ naive, central memory, regulatory and stem cell-like memory cells by sorting. Over 95% purity was reached by all sorted populations. Remarks on this clone: Its specificity is not known.

With 3 bases removed from V and 4 bases from J, the gap between germline ends came to 16 bases. Germline V gene lookup returns CDR1 LGHNA and CDR2 YNFKEQ. CDR3 length equals 16 residues. The authors reverse transcribed all of the isolated RNA, so sequencing captured expressed TCRB transcripts. This table comes from immunoSEQ multiplex PCR, and its TCRdb copy is limited to in-frame clones, with some not included. The repertoire includes hundreds of thousands of clones, over 25% of them detected once, and more than 0.055% sits in the top ten. The V and J genes are TRBV4-2 and TRBJ1-5; D may be TRBD1 (5 bases). The source of this sequence is a man between 18 and 29 years old in good health. Sequences were obtained from naive CD4+ T cells from blood. CDR3 DNA: TGTGCCAGCAGCCAGATCGTTGGGGGTGGTAATCAGCCCCAGCATTTT. This encodes CASSQIVGGGNQPQHF.